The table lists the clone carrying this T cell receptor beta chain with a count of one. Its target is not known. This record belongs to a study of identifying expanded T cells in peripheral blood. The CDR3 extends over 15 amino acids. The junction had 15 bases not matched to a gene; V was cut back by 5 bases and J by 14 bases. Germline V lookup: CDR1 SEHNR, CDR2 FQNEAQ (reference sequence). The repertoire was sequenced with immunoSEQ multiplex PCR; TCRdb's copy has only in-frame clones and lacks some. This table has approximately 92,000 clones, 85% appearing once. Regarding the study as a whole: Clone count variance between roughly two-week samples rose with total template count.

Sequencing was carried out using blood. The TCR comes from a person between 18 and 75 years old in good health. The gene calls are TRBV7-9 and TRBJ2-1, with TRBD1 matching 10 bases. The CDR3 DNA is TGTGCCAGCAGCCCCCCCGGGACAGGGGAACCCCCAGAGTTCTTC. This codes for CASSPPGTGEPPEFF.